This TCR beta chain was found in a study of blood T cell repertoires in COVID-19. Study as a whole: Italy, Spain and the United States were the sources of the convalescent and acute COVID-19 samples. The cDNA or gDNA used as material had been derived from T cells, B-cell-depleted T cells, or PBMCs.

V was pared by 0 bases and J by 3 bases, with 4 bases between. The CDR3 runs 12 residues. Per germline, CDR1 SGHRS and CDR2 YFSETQ. As originally analysed: Nucleated cell number was recorded as an estimate derived from reference gene primer amplification. The protocol was immunoSEQ multiplex PCR, while the TCRdb copy is restricted to in-frame clones and leaves out a portion. D and trimming come from the DNA, and the V and J calls and clone size come from that table. The sample records about 230,000 clones, around 80% being singletons. The sequence was collected from a man aged 40-55 years with acute or convalescent COVID-19. The sequencing input was peripheral blood. The V and J genes are TRBV5-1 and TRBJ2-7; no reliable D call. CDR3 sequence reads: CASSLGGYEQYF. In DNA form, the CDR3 reads TGCGCCAGCAGCTTGGGCGGCTACGAGCAGTACTTC.